This T cell receptor beta chain was identified during a study of shared clonotypes between healthy human individuals. Study at large: The study used three CD4 naive, three CD4 memory, two CD8 naive and one CD8 memory plate per donor.

Data came from immunoSEQ multiplex PCR; TCRdb stores just in-frame clones and leaves some out. The table shows 2,100,000 or so clones, with roughly 95% occurring only once. The V end was cut by 9 bases, the J end by 2 bases, with 13 bases between. The CDR3 runs to 13 residues. Germline-derived CDR1 and CDR2 are LNHDA and SQIVND (reference sequence). This clone was found once. The clonotype comes from a man between 18 and 29 years old in good health. Material: naive CD4+ T cells sorted from blood. The subset is: CD45RA+ positively selected. The V and J genes are TRBV19 and TRBJ1-1, with D hard to call. The CDR3 bases are TGTGCCAGCAGTGGGTGGGGTAACACTGAAGCTTTCTTT. Protein: CASSGWGNTEAFF.